The rows below give T cell receptor beta chains drawn from one sample of a study of blood T cells in healthy people across ages. MiXCR, applied by TCRdb to the 5' RACE reads, yields one record per CDR3 protein. The table shows 1.5 million to 1.9 million distinct CDR3 sequences, with approximately 43% occurring only once. Sequencing was carried out using blood. The receptor set was obtained from a woman aged 18-35 years in good health. CDR3s leave out the opening cysteine and the closing phenylalanine or tryptophan.

length: 13; V: TRBV20-1; J: TRBJ2-1; CDR3: SATVDFQSGDEQF
length: 14; V: TRBV27; J: TRBJ2-1; CDR3: ASSTPTSSLYNEQF
length: 14; V: TRBV27; J: TRBJ2-1; CDR3: ASSSYPLVTGNEQF
length: 13; V: TRBV5-1; J: TRBJ1-3; CDR3: ASSLDRGAGNTIY
length: 9; V: TRBV20-1; J: TRBJ1-1; CDR3: SARDTQGAF
length: 13; V: TRBV4-3; J: TRBJ2-3; CDR3: ASSQLTGSTDTQY
length: 13; V: TRBV7-9; J: TRBJ1-1; CDR3: ASSPSTGISIEAF
length: 11; V: TRBV7-2; J: TRBJ1-1; CDR3: ASSLVRYTEAF
length: 10; V: TRBV21-1; J: TRBJ2-1; CDR3: ASSKGFPSKF
length: 12; V: TRBV6-5; J: TRBJ2-3; CDR3: ASSSTSVADTQY
length: 13; V: TRBV9; J: TRBJ2-5; CDR3: ASTPGAAKDETQY
length: 11; V: TRBV20-1; J: TRBJ2-5; CDR3: SATRVDTNEQY
length: 15; V: TRBV15; J: TRBJ2-1; CDR3: ATSRDLTSGVYNEQF
length: 15; V: TRBV11-2; J: TRBJ1-2; CDR3: ASSLRAQGAFEYGYT
length: 12; V: TRBV6-5; J: TRBJ2-5; CDR3: ASRPTLVRETQY
length: 11; V: TRBV29-1; J: TRBJ1-2; CDR3: SVERQGWYGYT
length: 12; V: TRBV4-1; J: -; CDR3: ASNQVARFETQY
length: 10; V: TRBV27; J: TRBJ2-3; CDR3: ASSPSTDAQY
length: 13; V: TRBV6-2/TRBV6-3; J: TRBJ1-5; CDR3: ASTLHRTENQPQH
length: 13; V: TRBV12-3/TRBV12-4; J: TRBJ1-2; CDR3: ASSPGGIKGYGYT
length: 14; V: TRBV5-6; J: TRBJ2-1; CDR3: ASSSGQGGLNNEQF
length: 11; V: TRBV25-1; J: TRBJ1-1; CDR3: ASSDQTNTEAF
length: 10; V: TRBV25-1; J: TRBJ1-2; CDR3: ASSEAGGSYT
length: 11; V: TRBV7-2; J: TRBJ2-7; CDR3: ASSGTKNYEQY
length: 14; V: TRBV7-2; J: TRBJ2-3; CDR3: ASSLTTARGTDTQY
length: 13; V: TRBV7-2; J: TRBJ1-5; CDR3: ASSRQVGSNQPQH
length: 11; V: TRBV7-2; J: TRBJ2-1; CDR3: ASRRERGNEQF
length: 12; V: TRBV4-1; J: TRBJ1-2; CDR3: ASSPRGGDTGYT
length: 13; V: TRBV7-2; J: TRBJ1-6; CDR3: ASSYWTGMNSPLH
length: 14; V: TRBV6-2/TRBV6-3; J: TRBJ2-2; CDR3: ASSRDGVRVAGELF
length: 13; V: TRBV6-6; J: TRBJ2-7; CDR3: ASSYSASGFYEQY
length: 12; V: TRBV5-1; J: TRBJ1-4; CDR3: ASSVRGSNEKLF
length: 12; V: TRBV7-9; J: TRBJ1-1; CDR3: ASSSTTGIPEAF
length: 12; V: TRBV3-1; J: TRBJ2-2; CDR3: ASSHFRNTGELF
length: 11; V: TRBV29-1; J: TRBJ2-7; CDR3: SVEGQESYEQY
length: 14; V: TRBV7-8; J: TRBJ2-1; CDR3: ASSLVLASRTNEQF
length: 12; V: TRBV6-6; J: TRBJ1-1; CDR3: ASRLQGTNTEAF
length: 11; V: TRBV7-9; J: TRBJ2-7; CDR3: ASSLGIGDEQY
length: 11; V: TRBV27; J: TRBJ2-5; CDR3: ASRGLARETQY
length: 13; V: TRBV5-6; J: TRBJ1-2; CDR3: ASSLLGTSNYGYT
length: 13; V: TRBV7-9; J: TRBJ2-1; CDR3: ASSTGNPGYNEQF
length: 12; V: TRBV13; J: TRBJ1-6; CDR3: ASSLGDRNSPLH
length: 14; V: TRBV27; J: TRBJ1-5; CDR3: ASSPGTVNSNQPQH
length: 12; V: TRBV2; J: TRBJ2-5; CDR3: ASSEQNGRETQY
length: 12; V: TRBV4-1; J: TRBJ1-5; CDR3: ASSQLTNYQPQH
length: 14; V: TRBV5-1; J: TRBJ2-7; CDR3: ASSIIPGPTSYEQY
length: 12; V: TRBV12-3/TRBV12-4; J: TRBJ1-2; CDR3: ASSPRSGAEGYT
length: 12; V: TRBV4-3; J: TRBJ2-7; CDR3: ASSQVGRTYEQY
length: 13; V: TRBV7-2; J: TRBJ2-2; CDR3: ASSLHLPNTGELF
length: 12; V: TRBV6-1; J: TRBJ2-5; CDR3: ASSGGREGGTQY
length: 13; V: TRBV3-1; J: TRBJ2-5; CDR3: ASSQQNLGTETQY
length: 14; V: TRBV6-2/TRBV6-3; J: TRBJ2-1; CDR3: ASSYFQSGGYNEQF
length: 9; V: TRBV30; J: -; CDR3: ALSFSREQY
length: 18; V: TRBV21-1; J: TRBJ2-5; CDR3: ASSLYRRKGPTLPKETQY
length: 12; V: TRBV7-2; J: TRBJ1-5; CDR3: ASSLGRFSQPQH
length: 11; V: TRBV7-8; J: TRBJ1-5; CDR3: ASKRDANQPQH
length: 11; V: TRBV20-1; J: TRBJ1-1; CDR3: SARADGDTEAF
length: 13; V: TRBV2; J: TRBJ2-1; CDR3: ASREGQGLSNEQF
length: 12; V: TRBV29-1; J: TRBJ2-2; CDR3: SVEKVTGRGELF